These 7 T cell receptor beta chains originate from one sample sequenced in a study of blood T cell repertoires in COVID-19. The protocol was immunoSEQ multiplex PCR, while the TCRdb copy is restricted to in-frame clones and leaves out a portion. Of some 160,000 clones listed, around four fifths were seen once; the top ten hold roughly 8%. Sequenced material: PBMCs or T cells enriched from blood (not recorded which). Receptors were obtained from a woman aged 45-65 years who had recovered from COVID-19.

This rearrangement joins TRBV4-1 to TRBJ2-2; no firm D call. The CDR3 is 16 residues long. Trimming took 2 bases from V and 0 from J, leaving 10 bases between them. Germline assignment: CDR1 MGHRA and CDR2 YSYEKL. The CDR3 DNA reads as TGCGCCAGCAGCCAACGTGGGCAGGCGAACACCGGGGAGCTGTTTTTT. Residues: CASSQRGQANTGELFF.

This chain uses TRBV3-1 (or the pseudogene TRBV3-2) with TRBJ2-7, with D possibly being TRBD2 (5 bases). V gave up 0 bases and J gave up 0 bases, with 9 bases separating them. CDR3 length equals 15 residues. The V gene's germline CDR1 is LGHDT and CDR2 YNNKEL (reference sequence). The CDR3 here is CASSQDIEGSYEQYF. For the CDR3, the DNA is TGTGCCAGCAGCCAAGATATCGAGGGCTCCTACGAGCAGTACTTC.

CDR3 sequence (DNA): TGTGCCAGCAGCTCCTTCACTGCTTCCGGGACTAGCAAAGAGACCCAGTACTTC. Its protein product is CASSSFTASGTSKETQYF. The V call is TRBV7-2, the J call TRBJ2-5; 9 bases fit TRBD2. J lost 3 bases, V lost 4 bases, and 15 bases had no gene match. The CDR3 is made up of 18 amino acids. Germline values: CDR1 SGHTA, CDR2 FQGNSA.

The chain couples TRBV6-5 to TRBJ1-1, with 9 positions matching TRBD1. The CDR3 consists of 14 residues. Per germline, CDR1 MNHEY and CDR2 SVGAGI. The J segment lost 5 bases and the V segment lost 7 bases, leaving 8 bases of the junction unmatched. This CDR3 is CASTLKGTGTEAFF. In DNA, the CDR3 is TGTGCCAGCACCCTAAAGGGGACAGGGACTGAAGCTTTCTTT.

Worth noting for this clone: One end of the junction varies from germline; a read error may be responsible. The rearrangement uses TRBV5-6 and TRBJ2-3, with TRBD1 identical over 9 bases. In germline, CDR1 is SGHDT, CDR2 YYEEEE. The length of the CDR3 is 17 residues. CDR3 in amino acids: CASSFYRDRVSTDRQYF. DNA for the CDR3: TGTGCCAGCAGTTTTTACCGGGACAGGGTTTCTACAGATAGGCAGTATTTT.

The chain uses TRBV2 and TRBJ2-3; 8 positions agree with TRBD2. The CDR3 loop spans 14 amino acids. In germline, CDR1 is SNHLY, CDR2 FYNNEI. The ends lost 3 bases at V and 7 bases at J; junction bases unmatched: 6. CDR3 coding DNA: TGTGCCAGCAGTGAGCGGACTAGCTGGAATACGCAGTATTTT. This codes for CASSERTSWNTQYF.

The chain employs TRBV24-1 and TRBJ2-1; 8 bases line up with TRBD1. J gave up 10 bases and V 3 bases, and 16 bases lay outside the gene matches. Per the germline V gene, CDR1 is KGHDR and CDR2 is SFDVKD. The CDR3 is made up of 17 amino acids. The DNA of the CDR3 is TGTGCCACCAGTGATGGTGGAGAGGGCAGGGGGCGGTCCGAGCAGTTCTTC. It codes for CATSDGGEGRGRSEQFF.